The 24 T cell receptor beta chains below come from one sample, sequenced in a study of beta chain features in type 1 diabetes. Expressed TCRB transcripts got sequenced, as all isolated RNA was reverse transcribed. Clones were read by immunoSEQ multiplex PCR, and TCRdb kept only the in-frame ones, dropping some. Seen here are around 400,000 clones, roughly 16% observed once, and the top ten hold approximately 0.02%. Material: naive CD4+ T cells from blood. All receptors come from a woman younger than 30 in good health.

The V gene is TRBV5-1, the J gene TRBJ2-1, with a possible D match to TRBD2 (6 bases). The CDR3 is 15 residues long. Germline V gives CDR1 SGHRS, CDR2 YFSETQ. The V end lost 4 bases, the J end lost 0 bases, and 11 bases lay between the germline ends. The CDR3 loop reads CASSRDGSSYNEQFF. Here the CDR3 DNA reads TGCGCCAGCAGCCGCGACGGGAGCTCCTACAATGAGCAGTTCTTC.

The chain links TRBV15 to TRBJ1-2; D unresolved. The length of the CDR3 is 15 residues. Per germline, CDR1 LNHNV and CDR2 YYDKDF (reference sequence). Trimming stripped 0 bases from V and 4 bases from J, with 12 bases between. CDR3 protein: CATSRDLGGAYGYTF. CDR3 bases: TGTGCCACCAGCAGAGATCTCGGCGGAGCCTATGGCTACACCTTC.

This clone appeared a few times. The chain recombines TRBV29-1 with TRBJ2-3, with 7 nucleotides matching TRBD2. V was clipped by 1 base and J by 1 base; unmatched bases: 8. The germline gives CDR1 SQVTM, CDR2 ANQGSEA. This CDR3 is 16 amino acids long. The CDR3 reads CSVEVGLADRTDTQYF. The DNA of the CDR3 is TGCAGCGTTGAAGTTGGGCTAGCGGACCGCACAGATACGCAGTATTTT.

V usage is TRBV5-6 and J usage is TRBJ1-2; D is unresolved. The ends were cut back, 4 bases at V and 5 bases at J, with 9 bases in the middle. This CDR3 region has 12 residues. Germline V gene sequence: CDR1 SGHDT, CDR2 YYEEEE. CDR3 loop: CASSRGSYGYTF. The CDR3 DNA sequence: TGTGCCAGCAGCCGGGGTAGTTATGGCTACACCTTC.

This clone was found a few times. The gene calls are TRBV29-1 and TRBJ2-7; D might be TRBD1 (6 bases). Trimming stripped 3 bases from V and 3 bases from J, with 12 bases between. Germline CDR1 and CDR2: SQVTM and ANQGSEA. This CDR3 comprises 13 residues. DNA of the CDR3: TGCAGCGTTGAGGCGACAGGACGCTACGAGCAGTACTTC. Its protein product is CSVEATGRYEQYF.

The V call is TRBV5-1, the J call TRBJ2-1, with 12 nucleotides matching TRBD2. V shed 7 bases and J 4 bases; nucleotides not matched to a gene: 9. Germline loops: CDR1 SGHRS, CDR2 YFSETQ. CDR3 length: 16 residues. CDR3: CASANAGTSGYNEQFF. The DNA of the CDR3 is TGCGCCAGCGCAAACGCCGGGACTAGCGGGTACAATGAGCAGTTCTTC. Full variable domain (outside the CDR3, taken from reference TRBV5-1 and TRBJ2-1): KAGVTQTPRYLIKTRGQQVTLSCSPISGHRSVSWYQQTPGQGLQFLFEYFSETQRNKGNFPGRFSGRQFSNSRSEMNVSTLELGDSALYLCASANAGTSGYNEQFFGPGTRLTVL.

This chain joins TRBV30 and TRBJ2-6; D unresolved. V lost 8 bases, J lost 0 bases, and 8 bases lay in between. Germline loops: CDR1 GTSNPN, CDR2 SVGIG (reference sequence). This CDR3 spans 13 amino acids. In DNA form, the CDR3 reads TGTGCCCTCCTGGCCTCTGGGGCCAACGTCCTGACTTTC. It codes for CALLASGANVLTF.

This rearrangement joins TRBV15 to TRBJ1-4, with D perhaps TRBD1 (5 bases). Germline CDR1 reads LNHNV; CDR2 reads YYDKDF (reference sequence). CDR3 length: 15 amino acids. With 1 base removed from V and 6 bases from J, the gap between germline ends came to 12 bases. In DNA form, the CDR3 reads TGTGCCACCAGCAGAGGGGGGGGAGGGTATGAAAAACTGTTTTTT. Amino acids: CATSRGGGGYEKLFF.

The chain has TRBV7-2 and TRBJ2-4, with 7 bases fitting TRBD1. CDR3 length equals 15 residues. The germline V gene has CDR1 SGHTA and CDR2 FQGNSA. V lost 3 bases and J lost 4; bases outside the gene matches: 6. In DNA form, the CDR3 reads TGTGCCAGCAGCTTCCAGGGGGTGGGGAAAAACATTCAGTACTTC. Its protein is CASSFQGVGKNIQYF.

This clone came up a few times. Other DNA sequences of this sample code for an identical CDR3. The chain couples TRBV9 to TRBJ1-5; 9 bases align to TRBD1. The CDR3 has 14 residues. V trimming: 3 bases; J trimming: 4 bases; junction bases outside the gene matches: 2. Germline lookup yields CDR1 SGDLS and CDR2 YYNGEE. This chain's CDR3 is CASSAGTGNQPQHF. CDR3 nucleotide sequence: TGTGCCAGCAGCGCAGGGACAGGGAATCAGCCCCAGCATTTT.

This chain links TRBV4-1 with TRBJ1-4; D call uncertain. V was cut by 4 bases and J by 6 bases, with 15 bases left in between. CDR3 length equals 15 residues. Germline assignment: CDR1 MGHRA and CDR2 YSYEKL. CDR3 DNA: TGCGCCAGCAGCCGGCGCGAGGGTGGGGATGAAAAACTGTTTTTT. Amino acid sequence: CASSRREGGDEKLFF.

The CDR3 spells CASSQDPGNTNYGYTF. The CDR3 DNA follows: TGTGCCAGCAGCCAAGATCCAGGGAACACTAACTATGGCTACACCTTC. The chain combines TRBV4-2 with TRBJ1-2; D might be TRBD1 (5 bases). CDR3 length equals 16 residues. Germline V gene data show CDR1 as LGHNA and CDR2 as YNFKEQ. The V gene lost 0 bases and the J gene lost 0 bases, with 11 bases spanning the gap.

The CDR3 bases are TGTGCCAGCAGCGGGGGACCAGCGGGGGCCAGCACTGAAGCTTTCTTT. Its protein product is CASSGGPAGASTEAFF. This sequence joins TRBV9 and TRBJ1-1, with D maybe TRBD1 (6 bases). From germline, CDR1 is SGDLS and CDR2 YYNGEE. The V and J ends lost 3 bases and 4 bases respectively, with 19 bases between them. The CDR3 spans 16 residues.

This clone was detected only a few times. The chain uses TRBV10-3 and TRBJ2-1, with 10 nucleotides matching TRBD2. V lost 3 bases and J lost 10; bases outside the gene matches: 12. Germline CDR1 reads ENHRY; CDR2 reads SYGVKD. This CDR3 has 16 amino acids. In DNA form, the CDR3 reads TGTGCCATCAGTGACCCAGTAGCGGGAGGTCAGGGGGAGCAGTTCTTC. It encodes CAISDPVAGGQGEQFF.

Worth noting for this clone: This specimen includes other DNA sequences encoding the same CDR3. This sequence joins TRBV20-1 and TRBJ2-7, with D possibly matching TRBD2 (6 bases). Trimming cost V 5 bases and J 2 bases, with 7 bases left between them. From germline, CDR1 is DFQATT and CDR2 SNEGSKA (reference sequence). This CDR3 region has 11 residues. The CDR3 region has the DNA TGCAGTGCTTCGGGGGCCTACGAGCAGTACTTC. It encodes CSASGAYEQYF.

The chain has TRBV29-1 and TRBJ1-4, with TRBD1 matching over 7 bases. The CDR3 spans 13 residues. Germline V gives CDR1 SQVTM, CDR2 ANQGSEA. The V gene end was trimmed by 4 bases and the J gene end by 6 bases; junction bases not matched to a gene: 5. This CDR3 is CSVGRGTDEKLFF. CDR3 DNA sequence: TGCAGCGTTGGGAGGGGGACAGATGAAAAACTGTTTTTT.

The chain recombines TRBV29-1 with TRBJ2-1; D might be TRBD2 (6 bases). Trimming removed 6 bases from V and 9 bases from J, with 12 bases in between. CDR3 length: 11 residues. Germline CDR1 SQVTM, CDR2 ANQGSEA. The CDR3 coding sequence is TGCAGCGTCCTAGGCGGGATTGAGCAGTTCTTC. Its translation is CSVLGGIEQFF.

The chain is built from TRBV28 and TRBJ2-1, with 7 nucleotides matching TRBD2. Germline V gene lookup returns CDR1 MDHEN and CDR2 SYDVKM. The CDR3 loop spans 13 amino acids. Unmatched junction bases numbered 5, after V lost 7 bases and J lost 5 bases. CDR3 sequence: CASTSGRNNEQFF. CDR3 bases: TGTGCCAGCACCTCCGGGAGGAACAATGAGCAGTTCTTC.

This clone was counted between two and nine times. The chain links TRBV6-6 to TRBJ2-5, with 11 bases lining up with TRBD2. Germline assignment: CDR1 MNHNY and CDR2 SVGAGI (reference sequence). The CDR3 is 16 amino acids. V lost 7 bases and J lost 5; bases outside the gene matches: 12. As DNA, the CDR3 is TGTGCCAGCATGTGGCTACTAGCGGGAGCGGGGGAGACCCAGTACTTC. It translates to CASMWLLAGAGETQYF.

This clone showed up just a few times. The chain links TRBV5-4 to TRBJ2-5; D is unclear. The CDR3 has 15 residues. Germline V CDR1 and CDR2: SGHNT, YYREEE (reference sequence). Trimming removed 3 bases from V and 0 bases from J, with 12 bases in between. CDR3 sequence reads: CASSSPSAYQETQYF. CDR3 nucleotides: TGTGCCAGCAGCTCCCCCTCTGCGTACCAAGAGACCCAGTACTTC.

There are a few counts of this clone. The chain employs TRBV10-3 and TRBJ2-3; tentative D call: TRBD1 (5 bases). This CDR3 is built from 15 residues. CDR1 and CDR2 from the germline V gene are ENHRY and SYGVKD. Trimming shortened V by 3 bases and J by 0 bases, and 10 bases separated the two germline ends. The CDR3, as DNA: TGTGCCATCAGTGACTACAGGAGCAGCACAGATACGCAGTATTTT. Translating it yields CAISDYRSSTDTQYF.

The chain joins TRBV15 to TRBJ2-6, with a possible D match to TRBD1 (6 bases). The V end was cut by 3 bases, the J end by 0 bases, with 9 bases between. In germline, CDR1 is LNHNV, CDR2 YYDKDF (reference sequence). This CDR3 is built from 16 residues. CDR3 amino acids: CATSRLGHSGANVLTF. CDR3 nucleotides: TGTGCCACCAGCAGGCTGGGACACTCTGGGGCCAACGTCCTGACTTTC.

Notes on this clone: Distinct nucleotide sequences in the sample also encode this CDR3. The gene calls are TRBV29-1 and TRBJ1-5; 7 positions agree with TRBD1. J was trimmed by 0 bases and V by 4 bases; bases with no gene match: 0. There are 13 residues in the CDR3. Germline loops: CDR1 SQVTM, CDR2 ANQGSEA. The CDR3 region has the DNA TGCAGCGTTGGACAGGGTAGCAATCAGCCCCAGCATTTT. Translated: CSVGQGSNQPQHF.

This clone came up a few times. The chain recombines TRBV30 with TRBJ2-3, with 7 bases matching TRBD1. J lost 4 bases, V lost 5 bases, and 3 bases had no gene match. Germline V CDR1 and CDR2: GTSNPN, SVGIG (reference sequence). The CDR3 contains 12 residues. The CDR3: CAWGDSPDTQYF. The CDR3 DNA sequence: TGTGCCTGGGGGGACAGTCCAGATACGCAGTATTTT.